This T cell receptor (beta chain) was captured by sequencing in a study of blood T cell repertoires in COVID-19. Study background: Whether acute or convalescent, the COVID-19 samples came from the United States, Italy and Spain. Sample material is recorded as cDNA or gDNA derived from T cells, B-cell-depleted T cells, or PBMCs.

The Seattle site enrolled patients during active infection and followed them longitudinally. The repertoire was sequenced with immunoSEQ multiplex PCR; TCRdb's copy has only in-frame clones and lacks some. Of almost 95,000 clones in the sample, roughly nine tenths are singletons; the top ten hold 15% to 20%. The germline V gene encodes CDR1 MDHEN and CDR2 SYDVKM. The V end lost 6 bases, the J end lost 0 bases, and 8 bases lay between the germline ends. This CDR3 has 13 amino acids. This sequence was found in a woman aged 55-70 years with COVID-19, enrolled during active disease. J is TRBJ2-5 and V is TRBV28, with no clear D. Sequenced sample: peripheral blood. This CDR3 is CASSSLYQETQYF. In DNA, the CDR3 is TGTGCCAGCAGCTCTTTGTACCAAGAGACCCAGTACTTC. Filled out from reference TRBV28 and TRBJ2-5, the complete variable domain reads DVKVTQSSRYLVKRTGEKVFLECVQDMDHENMFWYRQDPGLGLRLIYFSYDVKMKEKGDIPEGYSVSREKKERFSLILESASTNQTSMYLCASSSLYQETQYFGPGTRLLVL.